Listed here are 3 T cell receptor beta chains from one sample, sequenced in a study of cytomegalovirus exposure and HLA in healthy donors. PCR was performed using 60 Vbeta and 13 Jbeta primers. Sequenced by immunoSEQ multiplex PCR; TCRdb stores in-frame clones only, minus some. The sample records 200,000 to 250,000 clones, approximately 87% being singletons. The specimen was PBMCs. Receptors originate from a human donor in good health.

V is TRBV19 and J is TRBJ2-2, with 9 bases that match TRBD1. Germline trimming cut 8 bases from V and 4 bases from J; bases unmatched to any gene: 8. The CDR3 has 15 residues. Looked up from germline, CDR1 is LNHDA and CDR2 is SQIVND (reference sequence). The CDR3 DNA reads as TGTGCCAGTTCTATGGGACAGGGAAGCACCGGGGAGCTGTTTTTT. It encodes CASSMGQGSTGELFF.

The chain joins TRBV15 to TRBJ1-5; D is possibly TRBD1 (5 bases). The germline V and J ends were trimmed by 0 bases and 1 base, with 10 bases remaining between them. The CDR3 sequence is 16 residues long. Per the germline V gene, CDR1 is LNHNV and CDR2 is YYDKDF (reference sequence). DNA of the CDR3: TGTGCCACCAGCAGAGATCCGACAGTAAGCAATCAGCCCCAGCATTTT. Protein sequence: CATSRDPTVSNQPQHF.

The V call is TRBV18, the J call TRBJ2-5; 8 bases are a match to TRBD2. The V segment lost 3 bases and the J segment 1 base; nucleotides outside the gene matches: 4. The CDR3 sequence is 15 residues long. Per the germline V gene, CDR1 is KGHSH and CDR2 is LQKENI. The CDR3 is CASSPPGGGQETQYF. The DNA for the CDR3 is TGTGCCAGCTCACCTCCCGGGGGGGGCCAAGAGACCCAGTACTTC.